The 21 T cell receptor beta chains below come from one sample, sequenced in a study of response to subunit inactivated influenza vaccine. TCRdb re-called the RT-PCR reads through MiXCR, storing one row per CDR3 protein. The sample includes fewer than 650,000 distinct CDR3 sequences, 13% seen only once; the top ten take around 14%. Sequenced here: PBMCs from blood, sampled 35 to 45 days after vaccination. All receptors derive from a man aged 45-60 years who received an inactivated influenza vaccine.

The J gene is TRBJ2-3, the V gene TRBV9; D gene uncertain. From germline, CDR1 is SGDLS and CDR2 YYNGEE. V gave up 0 bases and J gave up 6 bases, with 11 bases separating them. The CDR3 runs 14 residues. Written as DNA, the CDR3 is TGTGCCAGCAGCGTAGGGAGTAGTGGGGATACGCAGTATTTT. Protein sequence: CASSVGSSGDTQYF.

This clonotype has just a few counts. The V call is TRBV20-1, the J call TRBJ1-5, with D possibly matching TRBD1 (5 bases). CDR3 length: 15 residues. Trimming took off 3 bases at V and 1 base at J, with 13 bases between the two ends. From germline, CDR1 is DFQATT and CDR2 SNEGSKA (reference sequence). CDR3 DNA sequence: TGCAGTGCTAGTCTGAGGGGTCAGAGCAATCAGCCCCAGCATTTT. Protein sequence: CSASLRGQSNQPQHF.

This clonotype has a count of ten or more. The chain recombines TRBV5-5 with TRBJ2-7; D is undetermined. V was clipped by 4 bases and J by 0 bases, with 14 bases between them. The CDR3 contains 15 residues. Germline V CDR1 and CDR2: SGHKS, YYEKEE (reference sequence). The CDR3 DNA sequence: TGTGCCAGCAGCAGGGCTCAAGAGAGCTCCTACGAGCAGTACTTC. Translation gives CASSRAQESSYEQYF. The variable domain in full, with the rest retrieved from reference TRBV5-5 and TRBJ2-7, is DAGVTQSPTHLIKTRGQQVTLRCSPISGHKSVSWYQQVLGQGPQFIFQYYEKEERGRGNFPDRFSARQFPNYSSELNVNALLLGDSALYLCASSRAQESSYEQYFGPGTRLTVT.

The chain joins TRBV13 to TRBJ2-3; 8 nucleotides line up with TRBD2. This CDR3 has 16 residues. Looked up from germline, CDR1 is PRHDT and CDR2 is FYEKMQ (reference sequence). Germline trimming cut 4 bases from V and 1 base from J; bases unmatched to any gene: 7. CDR3 in DNA: TGTGCCAGCAGCTCCGGGAGGGCATTGGGCACAGATACGCAGTATTTT. Translating it yields CASSSGRALGTDTQYF.

This chain links TRBV20-1 with TRBJ2-7, with 8 bases lining up with TRBD1. Germline-derived CDR1 and CDR2 are DFQATT and SNEGSKA (reference sequence). The CDR3 contains 13 residues. With V trimmed by 5 bases and J by 4 bases, 7 bases remained unmatched. CDR3 sequence: CSAQQGAAYEQYF. The CDR3 DNA reads as TGCAGTGCTCAGCAGGGGGCGGCATACGAGCAGTACTTC.

This clonotype was picked up many times. The J gene is TRBJ2-1, the V gene TRBV12-3 or TRBV12-4, with D possibly matching TRBD2 (6 bases). Trimming pared 0 bases from V and 15 bases from J, leaving 21 bases between. This CDR3 comprises 15 residues. This chain's CDR3 is CASSLAQTRLVSSFF. CDR3 sequence (DNA): TGTGCCAGCAGTTTAGCCCAAACCCGACTAGTCTCCTCGTTCTTC.

The rearrangement joins TRBV15 to TRBJ2-2; 7 bases are shared with TRBD1. Unmatched junction bases numbered 4, after V lost 8 bases and J lost 1 base. The V gene's germline CDR1 is LNHNV and CDR2 YYDKDF (reference sequence). The CDR3 extends over 14 amino acids. The CDR3 is CATGTELNTGELFF. CDR3 coding DNA: TGTGCCACCGGGACAGAACTGAACACCGGGGAGCTGTTTTTT.

This sequence joins TRBV6-1 and TRBJ2-3; D may be TRBD1 (6 bases). Germline V lookup: CDR1 MNHNS, CDR2 SASEGT. V lost 6 bases, J lost 2 bases, and 15 bases lay in between. The CDR3 is 15 amino acids. The CDR3 is CASSPSQGITDTQYF. CDR3 in DNA: TGTGCCAGCAGCCCCTCCCAGGGGATCACAGATACGCAGTATTTT.

This chain joins TRBV4-3 and TRBJ2-3, with D perhaps TRBD2 (6 bases). V dropped 0 bases and J dropped 1 base, with 14 bases sitting between them. Germline CDR1 reads LGHNA; CDR2 reads YSLEER. CDR3 length: 17 residues. The CDR3 here is CASSQDWRATRTDTQYF. As DNA, the CDR3 is TGCGCCAGCAGCCAAGATTGGAGGGCGACTCGCACAGATACGCAGTATTTT.

This clonotype was seen ten or more times. V and J are TRBV20-1 and TRBJ2-7, with D tentatively TRBD1 (6 bases). CDR3 length equals 14 residues. Germline CDR1 DFQATT, CDR2 SNEGSKA (reference sequence). V was cut by 0 bases and J by 2 bases, with 11 bases left in between. CDR3 coding DNA: TGCAGTGCTAGAGAGGTTGAGGGGGCCTACGAGCAGTACTTC. Its protein product is CSAREVEGAYEQYF.

This clonotype turned up a few times. The rearrangement joins TRBV11-2 to TRBJ1-5, with 7 positions matching TRBD1. The CDR3 covers 14 residues. Unmatched junction bases numbered 3, after V lost 5 bases and J lost 2 bases. Germline V gives CDR1 SGHAT, CDR2 FQNNGV. DNA for the CDR3: TGTGCCAGCAGCCAAACAGGGGGCAATCAGCCCCAGCATTTT. Amino acid sequence: CASSQTGGNQPQHF.

V usage is TRBV5-1 and J usage is TRBJ1-6; 7 bases line up with TRBD1. Losses at the gene ends were 0 bases for V and 7 bases for J; bases not matched to a gene: 4. CDR1 and CDR2 from the germline V gene are SGHRS and YFSETQ. There are 15 residues in the CDR3. The CDR3 loop reads CASSLDRGRNSPLHF. The CDR3 nucleotides are TGCGCCAGCAGCTTGGACAGGGGCCGGAATTCACCCCTCCACTTT.

The chain employs TRBV20-1 and TRBJ2-3, with TRBD2 identical over 10 bases. Trimming took 0 bases from V and 2 from J; bases not matched to a gene: 5. Germline V gives CDR1 DFQATT, CDR2 SNEGSKA (reference sequence). The CDR3 has 16 amino acids. The DNA for the CDR3 is TGCAGTGCTAGAGAGTTAGCGGGAGGTATCACAGATACGCAGTATTTT. The encoded protein is CSARELAGGITDTQYF.

This clonotype has only a few counts. The chain joins TRBV12-3 or TRBV12-4 to TRBJ2-2; 10 nucleotides match TRBD2. The junction had 5 bases not matched to a gene; V was cut back by 6 bases and J by 4 bases. The CDR3 runs 15 residues. CDR3 DNA: TGTGCCAGCAGCCTAGCGGGGGCCCTCACCGGGGAGCTGTTTTTT. It specifies CASSLAGALTGELFF.

This clonotype has at least ten counts. This chain uses TRBV29-1 with TRBJ2-2, with unresolved D. Trimming removed 0 bases at V and 0 bases at J, with 11 bases between. This CDR3 comprises 16 residues. Germline V CDR1 and CDR2: SQVTM, ANQGSEA. CDR3 residues: CSVEDPRATNTGELFF. The CDR3 DNA follows: TGCAGCGTTGAAGATCCCCGAGCTACGAACACCGGGGAGCTGTTTTTT.

This clonotype was seen many times. The chain employs TRBV4-2 and TRBJ2-7, with D tentatively TRBD2 (6 bases). The CDR3 totals 14 residues. Trimming stripped 4 bases from V and 0 bases from J, with 10 bases between. Germline V lookup: CDR1 LGHNA, CDR2 YNFKEQ. In nucleotides, the CDR3 is TGTGCCAGCAGCCCCCTCGGGAGCTCCTACGAGCAGTACTTC. It specifies CASSPLGSSYEQYF.

The chain joins TRBV12-3 or TRBV12-4 to TRBJ2-7; D is ambiguous. CDR3 length equals 13 residues. V was cut by 3 bases and J by 6 bases, with 12 bases left in between. CDR3 protein: CASSFHPQGEQYF. CDR3 DNA: TGTGCCAGCAGTTTCCACCCACAAGGCGAGCAGTACTTC.

A few counts support this clonotype. This chain joins TRBV7-9 and TRBJ1-2; no reliable D call. CDR1 is SEHNR, CDR2 FQNEAQ, per germline (reference sequence). CDR3 size: 13 residues. V was trimmed by 5 bases and J by 4 bases, leaving 11 bases between them. CDR3: CASSAELSYGYTF. In DNA form, the CDR3 reads TGTGCCAGCAGCGCGGAACTTTCCTATGGCTACACCTTC.

The CDR3 DNA reads TGTGCCAGCTCACCATCCCCAATCAATCAGCCCCAGCATTTT. Protein sequence: CASSPSPINQPQHF. This chain uses TRBV18 with TRBJ1-5; D unclear. Deletions cut 2 bases from V and 3 bases from J, with 8 bases between. Looked up from germline, CDR1 is KGHSH and CDR2 is LQKENI. The CDR3 is 14 residues long.

This chain connects TRBV9 to TRBJ2-1; 10 nucleotides agree with TRBD2. Germline trimming cut 1 base from V and 3 bases from J; bases unmatched to any gene: 4. Germline loops: CDR1 SGDLS, CDR2 YYNGEE. CDR3 length: 16 amino acids. The CDR3 nucleotides are TGTGCCAGCAGCGTATTACTAGCGGGGAACTACAATGAGCAGTTCTTC. The encoded protein is CASSVLLAGNYNEQFF.

This clonotype was seen a few times. The chain is built from TRBV27 and TRBJ2-7, with a possible D match to TRBD2 (5 bases). CDR3 size: 14 residues. V was clipped by 5 bases and J by 6 bases, with 17 bases between them. Germline CDR1 and CDR2: MNHEY and SMNVEV (reference sequence). CDR3 residues: CASSAERWGSEQYF. The CDR3 DNA follows: TGTGCCAGCAGTGCCGAGCGGTGGGGTAGCGAGCAGTACTTC.